Below are 10 T cell receptor beta chains sequenced from a single sample in a study of blood T cell repertoires in COVID-19. Data came from immunoSEQ multiplex PCR; TCRdb stores just in-frame clones and leaves some out. The table shows about 140,000 clones, with about 87% occurring only once. The sequenced sample was peripheral blood. The origin of the receptors is a woman in her fifties or sixties with acute or convalescent COVID-19.

The rearrangement links TRBV30 to TRBJ2-7; 9 bases agree with TRBD1. The CDR3 extends over 14 amino acids. Germline V CDR1 and CDR2: GTSNPN, SVGIG (reference sequence). Trimming at V came to 4 bases and at J to 6 bases, leaving 10 bases not matched to a gene. CDR3 amino acids: CAWKPPDRGSEQYF. The DNA for the CDR3 is TGTGCCTGGAAGCCCCCGGACAGGGGTTCCGAGCAGTACTTC.

The V call is TRBV28, the J call TRBJ1-5; no clear D gene. Germline-derived CDR1 and CDR2 are MDHEN and SYDVKM. Trimming left V 2 bases short and J 2 bases short, with 13 bases between. The CDR3 contains 16 residues. CDR3 amino acids: CASSLIGVRGNQPQHF. CDR3 nucleotide sequence: TGTGCCAGCAGTTTAATCGGGGTAAGGGGCAATCAGCCCCAGCATTTT.

V gene TRBV18 combines with J gene TRBJ1-5; 9 nucleotides match TRBD1. Germline CDR1 and CDR2: KGHSH and LQKENI. The CDR3 extends over 16 amino acids. The V and J ends lost 2 bases and 6 bases, in that order; junction bases with no gene match: 8. The CDR3 here is CASSPGGTGNTQPQHF. CDR3 DNA sequence: TGTGCCAGCTCACCAGGTGGGACAGGGAACACTCAGCCCCAGCATTTT.

The V and J genes are TRBV4-1 and TRBJ2-1; the D gene is possibly TRBD2 (5 bases). The V and J ends lost 1 base and 2 bases respectively, with 9 bases between them. This CDR3 region has 15 residues. Germline CDR1 MGHRA, CDR2 YSYEKL. CDR3 sequence (DNA): TGCGCCAGCAGCCAAGCCGAGGGAACCTACAATGAGCAGTTCTTC. Its protein is CASSQAEGTYNEQFF.

The rearrangement joins TRBV7-8 to TRBJ1-1, with D possibly matching TRBD1 (5 bases). This CDR3 has 16 residues. The ends were cut back, 5 bases at V and 0 bases at J, with 16 bases in the middle. Germline loops: CDR1 SGHVS, CDR2 FQNEAQ. This CDR3 reads CASSSNHRYMNTEAFF. The CDR3 bases are TGTGCCAGCAGCAGCAACCACAGGTATATGAACACTGAAGCTTTCTTT.

V and J are TRBV7-3 and TRBJ2-6, with D perhaps TRBD2 (6 bases). V was clipped by 0 bases and J by 4 bases, with 13 bases between them. Germline loops: CDR1 SGHTA, CDR2 FQGTGA. The CDR3 has 17 residues. Here the CDR3 DNA reads TGTGCCAGCAGCTTAACGAGGGAGGTGGAGGGGGCCAACGTCCTGACTTTC. Translation: CASSLTREVEGANVLTF.

The chain carries TRBV13 and TRBJ1-6; TRBD1 might be the D (5 bases). V was trimmed by 0 bases and J by 4 bases, leaving 10 bases between them. There are 16 residues in the CDR3. From germline, CDR1 is PRHDT and CDR2 FYEKMQ (reference sequence). DNA for the CDR3: TGTGCCAGCAGCTTAGGTCTACAGGAATATAATTCACCCCTCCACTTT. Translation: CASSLGLQEYNSPLHF.

This chain connects TRBV3-1 (or the pseudogene TRBV3-2) to TRBJ2-1; D perhaps matches TRBD2 (6 bases). Germline values: CDR1 LGHDT, CDR2 YNNKEL (reference sequence). The CDR3 totals 15 residues. The V and J ends lost 6 bases and 4 bases respectively, with 16 bases between them. CDR3 sequence (DNA): TGTGCCAGCAGACTCCGGGACTCAACATACAATGAGCAGTTCTTC. Residues: CASRLRDSTYNEQFF.

The chain couples TRBV2 to TRBJ2-3, with 9 bases that match TRBD2. The CDR3 is made up of 13 amino acids. V shed 8 bases, J shed 2 bases, and the junction held 2 bases outside the gene matches. Per germline, CDR1 SNHLY and CDR2 FYNNEI. The CDR3 bases are TGTGCCAGCCTAGCGGGACCCACAGATACGCAGTATTTT. Translating gives CASLAGPTDTQYF.

V usage is TRBV30 and J usage is TRBJ2-1, with D possibly being TRBD1 (5 bases). With 3 bases removed from V and 6 bases from J, the gap between germline ends came to 18 bases. The CDR3 totals 15 residues. CDR1 is GTSNPN and CDR2 is SVGIG in the germline V gene (reference sequence). The CDR3 is CAWRLVGLDTNEQFF. The DNA for the CDR3 is TGTGCCTGGAGACTTGTGGGTTTGGACACCAATGAGCAGTTCTTC.